This TCR beta chain emerged from a study of blood T cell repertoires in COVID-19. Overall study: T cells, B-cell-depleted T cells, or PBMCs provided the cDNA or gDNA that served as material.

Looked up from germline, CDR1 is KGHSH and CDR2 is LQKENI. The length of the CDR3 is 15 residues. After removal of 8 bases from V and 2 bases from J, the junction contained 7 bases not matched to a gene. This clone appeared a few times. How the authors handled the data: Using reference gene primer amplification, nucleated cell counts were estimated. Here immunoSEQ multiplex PCR was the method, and the copy in TCRdb shows in-frame clones only, minus some. V and J calls and clone size are given by that table; D and trimming were obtained from the DNA. The sample lists around 180,000 clones; more than 85% were seen once.

The sample consisted of peripheral blood. This clonotype was sampled from a woman aged 25 to 39 with active or convalescent COVID-19. The chain is built from TRBV18 and TRBJ2-3; TRBD1 matches 10 bases. The CDR3 nucleotides read TGTGCCAGCGGATCGGACAGGGGGGTCACAGATACGCAGTATTTT. This translates into CASGSDRGVTDTQYF.